This TCR beta chain is from a study of shared clonotypes between healthy human individuals. Study as a whole: The cohort had a couple of women and three men, ages 18 to 49.

Germline loops: CDR1 MNHEY, CDR2 SVGAGI. V shed 6 bases and J 0 bases; nucleotides not matched to a gene: 2. CDR3 length equals 14 residues. Assay used: immunoSEQ multiplex PCR; TCRdb lists only in-frame clones, some missing. Of approximately 2,000,000 clones in the sample, about nine tenths are singletons; the top ten hold approximately 0.41%. Sequenced material: naive CD4+ T cells from PBMCs. As for subset: CD45RA+ positively selected. This sequence was found in a man between 18 and 29 years old in good health. Some clones in this sample may be carry-over from other donors' samples. V usage is TRBV6-5 and J usage is TRBJ1-1, with 9 bases that match TRBD1. DNA of the CDR3: TGTGCCAGCAGGGGACAGGGCATGAACACTGAAGCTTTCTTT. Amino acids: CASRGQGMNTEAFF.